Below, 26 T cell receptor beta chains from the same sample are listed, as sequenced in a study of blood T cell repertoires in COVID-19. The repertoire was sequenced with immunoSEQ multiplex PCR; TCRdb's copy has only in-frame clones and lacks some. The sample yields more than 65,000 clones, 82% seen once. Sample: peripheral blood. These receptors were taken from a woman aged 70 to 79 with acute or convalescent COVID-19.

This chain joins TRBV4-1 and TRBJ1-6; D is unresolved. Looked up from germline, CDR1 is MGHRA and CDR2 is YSYEKL. V was trimmed by 0 bases and J by 9 bases, leaving 9 bases between them. CDR3 length equals 14 residues. CDR3 amino acids: CASSQERRVSPLHF. Written as DNA, the CDR3 is TGCGCCAGCAGCCAAGAGCGGAGGGTTTCACCCCTCCACTTT.

V usage is TRBV2 and J usage is TRBJ1-4, with TRBD1 identical over 10 bases. Germline lookup yields CDR1 SNHLY and CDR2 FYNNEI. The CDR3 runs 16 residues. The junction had 4 bases not matched to a gene; V was cut back by 6 bases and J by 0 bases. CDR3 in amino acids: CASSRDRGATNEKLFF. The CDR3 nucleotides read TGTGCCAGCAGCCGGGACAGGGGAGCAACTAATGAAAAACTGTTTTTT.

CDR3 DNA: TGCGCCAGCAGACACACCCCGGGACTAGCGGGAAGCTCCTACAATGAGCAGTTCTTC. It translates to CASRHTPGLAGSSYNEQFF. This chain uses TRBV23-1 with TRBJ2-1; 13 bases map to TRBD2. TRBV23-1 is known as an ORF, though its function is uncertain. The CDR3 totals 19 residues. The ends lost 6 bases at V and 0 bases at J; junction bases unmatched: 11.

The chain combines TRBV24-1 with TRBJ1-5; 9 bases map to TRBD1. V was pared by 4 bases and J by 8 bases, with 5 bases of the junction left unmatched. This CDR3 comprises 14 residues. CDR1 and CDR2 from the germline V gene are KGHDR and SFDVKD. CDR3 sequence (DNA): TGTGCCACCAGTGAACCCGGACAGGGGAAGCCCCAGCATTTT. It yields the protein CATSEPGQGKPQHF.

This clone was seen a handful of times. The chain couples TRBV5-6 to TRBJ1-5; 8 nucleotides match TRBD1. The CDR3 is 17 residues long. V trimming: 2 bases; J trimming: 4 bases; junction bases outside the gene matches: 11. Germline lookup yields CDR1 SGHDT and CDR2 YYEEEE. In nucleotides, the CDR3 is TGTGCCAGCAGCTTTAGGACAGGGCGGGGGCAAAATCAGCCCCAGCATTTT. As protein: CASSFRTGRGQNQPQHF.

The gene calls are TRBV2 and TRBJ1-2; perhaps TRBD1 as D (6 bases). Germline-derived CDR1 and CDR2 are SNHLY and FYNNEI. Trimming took off 6 bases at V and 2 bases at J, with 13 bases between the two ends. CDR3 length: 14 amino acids. The CDR3 DNA sequence: TGTGCCAGCAGCCTAGGGGGTAGGAACTATGGCTACACCTTC. Amino acid sequence: CASSLGGRNYGYTF. Filled out from reference TRBV2 and TRBJ1-2, the complete variable domain reads EPEVTQTPSHQVTQMGQEVILRCVPISNHLYFYWYRQILGQKVEFLVSFYNNEISEKSEIFDDQFSVERPDGSNFTLKIRSTKLEDSAMYFCASSLGGRNYGYTFGSGTRLTVV.

The CDR3 DNA is TGTGCCAGCTCAACCCAGAGGGAGGGCGGGAATGAGCAGTTCTTC. Translating it yields CASSTQREGGNEQFF. The chain employs TRBV18 and TRBJ2-1; TRBD2 matches 7 bases. Looked up from germline, CDR1 is KGHSH and CDR2 is LQKENI. With 5 bases clipped from V and 7 bases from J, the junction kept 11 bases outside the gene matches. CDR3 length: 15 residues.

This clone was recorded at least ten times. CDR3 DNA: TGTGCCAGCAGCTTCCGGGACAGCATCACAGATACGCAGTATTTT. This encodes CASSFRDSITDTQYF. The J gene is TRBJ2-3, the V gene TRBV7-2; 7 bases align to TRBD1. The CDR3 extends over 15 amino acids. The trim removed 3 bases at V and 2 bases at J, leaving 5 bases unmatched. CDR1 is SGHTA and CDR2 is FQGNSA in the germline V gene.

This clone was observed a handful of times. The CDR3 DNA reads TGCAGTGCTAGCTCGGGCACTGAAGCTTTCTTT. Translating it yields CSASSGTEAFF. The chain couples TRBV20-1 to TRBJ1-1; no definite D call. The germline V gene encodes CDR1 DFQATT and CDR2 SNEGSKA (reference sequence). The CDR3 totals 11 residues. With 3 bases removed from V and 4 bases from J, the gap between germline ends came to 6 bases.

The chain links TRBV5-4 to TRBJ2-1, with TRBD1 matching over 11 bases. V gave up 4 bases and J gave up 10 bases; unmatched junction bases: 13. This CDR3 has 16 amino acids. The germline gives CDR1 SGHNT, CDR2 YYREEE (reference sequence). The CDR3 DNA is TGTGCCAGCAGCCCGGACTCCGGGACAGGGGGTACGGAGCAGTTCTTC. It specifies CASSPDSGTGGTEQFF.

The rearrangement joins TRBV7-9 to TRBJ2-5; D perhaps matches TRBD2 (6 bases). Trimming took off 3 bases at V and 5 bases at J, with 16 bases between the two ends. Germline-derived CDR1 and CDR2 are SEHNR and FQNEAQ (reference sequence). The CDR3 spans 15 residues. CDR3 coding DNA: TGTGCCAGCAGCTTTCTTCCCGGGAGAGGGGAGACCCAGTACTTC. Translation gives CASSFLPGRGETQYF. The full variable domain, its missing parts supplied by reference TRBV7-9 and TRBJ2-5, is DTGVSQNPRHKITKRGQNVTFRCDPISEHNRLYWYRQTLGQGPEFLTYFQNEAQLEKSRLLSDRFSAERPKGSFSTLEIQRTEQGDSAMYLCASSFLPGRGETQYFGPGTRLLVL.

V is TRBV3-1 (or the pseudogene TRBV3-2) and J is TRBJ2-1; tentatively, D is TRBD2 (5 bases). Germline V lookup: CDR1 LGHDT, CDR2 YNNKEL (reference sequence). V dropped 1 base and J dropped 15 bases, with 10 bases sitting between them. The CDR3 has 11 amino acids. The CDR3 DNA reads as TGTGCCAGCAGCCAAGGGGCTAGCCCGTTCTTC. Translating gives CASSQGASPFF.

This clone turned up a few times. CDR3 loop: CASTPTVYQETQYF. In DNA, the CDR3 is TGTGCCAGCACCCCCACGGTGTACCAAGAGACCCAGTACTTC. The rearrangement links TRBV7-9 to TRBJ2-5; D unresolved. Germline lookup yields CDR1 SEHNR and CDR2 FQNEAQ (reference sequence). The CDR3 totals 14 residues. V lost 7 bases, J lost 0 bases, and 12 bases lay in between. Variable domain in full (rest from reference TRBV7-9 and TRBJ2-5): DTGVSQNPRHKITKRGQNVTFRCDPISEHNRLYWYRQTLGQGPEFLTYFQNEAQLEKSRLLSDRFSAERPKGSFSTLEIQRTEQGDSAMYLCASTPTVYQETQYFGPGTRLLVL.

This clone was seen a handful of times. This chain links TRBV4-1 with TRBJ1-1; TRBD1 might be the D (5 bases). Germline CDR1 and CDR2: MGHRA and YSYEKL. This CDR3 is 14 amino acids long. Trimming took off 2 bases at V and 0 bases at J, with 7 bases between the two ends. The CDR3 bases are TGCGCCAGCAGCCAATCGACAGTGAACACTGAAGCTTTCTTT. This codes for CASSQSTVNTEAFF.

The chain uses TRBV30 and TRBJ1-1; D call uncertain. V was cut by 3 bases and J by 3 bases, with 14 bases left in between. From germline, CDR1 is GTSNPN and CDR2 SVGIG (reference sequence). The CDR3 contains 14 residues. The CDR3: CAWSPGLRYTEAFF. The CDR3 nucleotides read TGTGCCTGGAGCCCGGGTCTCCGTTACACTGAAGCTTTCTTT.

A single count supports this clone. The chain has TRBV6-1 and TRBJ1-2; possible D gene TRBD1, 6 bases. The CDR3 is made up of 17 amino acids. V lost 3 bases, J lost 6 bases, and 23 bases lay in between. Looked up from germline, CDR1 is MNHNS and CDR2 is SASEGT. CDR3 in amino acids: CASSDRGSPRLVNGYTF. CDR3 nucleotides: TGTGCCAGCAGTGACAGGGGCTCACCTCGCCTAGTAAATGGCTACACCTTC.

This chain links TRBV18 with TRBJ2-3; no definite D call. CDR3 length: 14 residues. Trimming removed 3 bases from V and 4 bases from J, with 11 bases in between. Germline loops: CDR1 KGHSH, CDR2 LQKENI. The CDR3 here is CASSPPSYSDTQYF. The CDR3, as DNA: TGTGCCAGCTCACCCCCGTCTTATTCAGATACGCAGTATTTT.

This clone was recorded once. The chain uses TRBV7-9 and TRBJ1-4; 10 bases agree with TRBD1. The CDR3 has 14 amino acids. CDR1 is SEHNR, CDR2 FQNEAQ, per germline (reference sequence). Unmatched junction bases numbered 4, after V lost 5 bases and J lost 7 bases. The chain's CDR3 is CASSLGQGSEKLFF. The CDR3 nucleotides are TGTGCCAGCAGCCTGGGACAGGGGTCTGAAAAACTGTTTTTT. The full variable domain, with the rest looked up from reference TRBV7-9 and TRBJ1-4, is DTGVSQNPRHKITKRGQNVTFRCDPISEHNRLYWYRQTLGQGPEFLTYFQNEAQLEKSRLLSDRFSAERPKGSFSTLEIQRTEQGDSAMYLCASSLGQGSEKLFFGSGTQLSVL.

This chain links TRBV9 with TRBJ2-1; 11 nucleotides line up with TRBD2. V shed 0 bases and J 4 bases; nucleotides not matched to a gene: 9. Germline loops: CDR1 SGDLS, CDR2 YYNGEE. The CDR3 is 18 residues long. CDR3: CASSVGLAGGMIYNEQFF. The CDR3, as DNA: TGTGCCAGCAGCGTAGGGCTAGCGGGAGGCATGATTTACAATGAGCAGTTCTTC.

This sequence joins TRBV10-3 and TRBJ2-5, with 12 bases that match TRBD1. The J segment lost 5 bases and the V segment lost 5 bases, leaving 6 bases of the junction unmatched. The CDR3 contains 15 residues. In germline, CDR1 is ENHRY, CDR2 SYGVKD. The CDR3 loop is CAISPGQGARETQYF. Here the CDR3 DNA reads TGTGCCATCAGTCCGGGACAGGGGGCGAGGGAGACCCAGTACTTC.

Only a few counts were recorded for this clone. This rearrangement joins TRBV11-3 to TRBJ2-7; 7 positions agree with TRBD1. With V trimmed by 2 bases and J by 3 bases, 4 bases remained unmatched. This CDR3 region has 14 residues. Germline CDR1 is SGHNT and CDR2 is YENEEA. The CDR3 DNA sequence: TGTGCCAGCAGCTTATGGGGACAGTGCTACGAGCAGTACTTC. Translated: CASSLWGQCYEQYF.

This chain connects TRBV2 to TRBJ1-1; D gene ambiguous. Trimming took 9 bases from V and 3 from J, leaving 14 bases between them. CDR1 is SNHLY and CDR2 is FYNNEI in the germline V gene. This CDR3 contains 13 residues. DNA of the CDR3: TGTGCCAGTTCCGACATGGCCTACACTGAAGCTTTCTTT. It yields the protein CASSDMAYTEAFF.

This chain links TRBV10-1 with TRBJ2-1; D gene unclear. In germline, CDR1 is WNHNN, CDR2 SYGVQD (reference sequence). V lost 1 base and J 2 bases, leaving 9 bases between the germline ends. CDR3 size: 15 residues. CDR3 bases: TGCGCCAGCAGTGAGTTATCCCGCGCCTACAATGAGCAGTTCTTC. Amino acid sequence: CASSELSRAYNEQFF.

The chain joins TRBV6-1 to TRBJ1-1, with D perhaps matching TRBD1 (6 bases). The CDR3 covers 13 residues. V lost 3 bases to trimming and J lost 6 bases, with 11 bases between them. CDR1 and CDR2 (germline): MNHNS, SASEGT. DNA for the CDR3: TGTGCCAGCAGTGACAGGGGCGTCTCTGAAGCTTTCTTT. Translated, it gives CASSDRGVSEAFF.

This clone was counted a single time. The J gene is TRBJ1-5, the V gene TRBV2; D call uncertain. The V and J ends lost 1 base and 4 bases respectively, with 11 bases between them. In germline, CDR1 is SNHLY, CDR2 FYNNEI. This CDR3 contains 15 residues. The CDR3 bases are TGTGCCAGCAGTGAAGGTTCGCAGTGGAATCAGCCCCAGCATTTT. This translates into CASSEGSQWNQPQHF.

This chain links TRBV18 with TRBJ2-4, with D perhaps TRBD2 (5 bases). CDR1 is KGHSH, CDR2 LQKENI, per germline. The length of the CDR3 is 15 residues. Deletions cut 2 bases from V and 1 base from J, with 9 bases between. The CDR3 nucleotides are TGTGCCAGCTCACCAGGGGAGACGGCCAAAAACATTCAGTACTTC. Encoded protein: CASSPGETAKNIQYF.